The 7 T cell receptor beta chains given below trace back to one sample, sequenced in a study of CD4 T cells in relation to SARS-CoV-2 and coronaviruses. These receptors lack a known antigen. The table came from immunoSEQ multiplex PCR; TCRdb's copy has only in-frame clones and leaves some out. This table has about 21,000 clones, roughly 80% appearing once. CD4+ T cells from unexposed donors were obtained before the COVID-19 pandemic (2011-2018). After ten to eleven days of culture, CD4+ T cells were isolated. Material: CD4+ T cells from PBMCs, cultured in vitro. All receptors derive from a human donor in good health.

The V gene is TRBV9, the J gene TRBJ1-5; the D is unclear. Trimming took 6 bases from V and 8 from J, leaving 21 bases between them. There are 15 residues in the CDR3. CDR1 and CDR2 from the germline V gene are SGDLS and YYNGEE. The CDR3: CASTWKGQVKEPQHF. In DNA, the CDR3 is TGTGCCAGCACCTGGAAGGGCCAGGTGAAGGAGCCCCAGCATTTT. The full variable domain, its missing parts supplied by reference TRBV9 and TRBJ1-5, is DSGVTQTPKHLITATGQRVTLRCSPRSGDLSVYWYQQSLDQGLQFLIQYYNGEERAKGNILERFSAQQFPDLHSELNLSSLELGDSALYFCASTWKGQVKEPQHFGDGTRLSIL.

The V gene is TRBV2, the J gene TRBJ2-7; the D gene is possibly TRBD1 (6 bases). V was shortened by 5 bases and J by 4 bases, with 15 bases between the two germline ends. Germline CDR1 SNHLY, CDR2 FYNNEI. The CDR3 sequence is 14 residues long. The CDR3 nucleotides read TGTGCCAGCAGTACAATTTGGACAGATTACGAGCAGTACTTC. It is translated as CASSTIWTDYEQYF.

Only a few counts were recorded for this clone. The CDR3 region has the DNA TGTGCCAGCAGCCGCATAGACCTTGCACCGTGGTATGGCTACACCTTC. As protein: CASSRIDLAPWYGYTF. The chain employs TRBV7-9 and TRBJ1-2; D not resolved. The V and J ends lost 5 bases and 5 bases respectively, with 21 bases between them. This CDR3 is built from 16 residues. Germline CDR1 SEHNR, CDR2 FQNEAQ (reference sequence).

The chain combines TRBV28 with TRBJ2-7; D gene uncertain. V lost 0 bases to trimming and J lost 2 bases, with 8 bases between them. Germline values: CDR1 MDHEN, CDR2 SYDVKM. The CDR3 spans 14 residues. The CDR3 sequence is CASSLWQETYEQYF. CDR3 coding DNA: TGTGCCAGCAGTTTATGGCAGGAAACCTACGAGCAGTACTTC.

This sequence joins TRBV24-1 and TRBJ2-2, with 7 positions matching TRBD1. Germline V lookup: CDR1 KGHDR, CDR2 SFDVKD. The CDR3 consists of 15 residues. V shed 3 bases, J shed 7 bases, and the junction held 7 bases outside the gene matches. The CDR3 nucleotides read TGTGCCACCAGTGATCCGGGACAGAGCATCGGGGAGCTGTTTTTT. Encoded protein: CATSDPGQSIGELFF.

CDR3 in DNA: TGTGCCAGCAGCCAACAGGACTATGGCTACACCTTC. Translating it yields CASSQQDYGYTF. The chain employs TRBV14 and TRBJ1-2; D is undetermined. V lost 2 bases to trimming and J lost 3 bases, with 4 bases between them. The CDR3 length is 12 residues. CDR1 SGHDN and CDR2 FVKESK come from the germline V gene.

The V gene is TRBV27, the J gene TRBJ1-2; D may be TRBD1 (5 bases). Germline V CDR1 and CDR2: MNHEY, SMNVEV (reference sequence). This CDR3 comprises 14 residues. Trimming stripped 5 bases from V and 1 base from J, with 11 bases between. CDR3: CASSPWGVNYGYTF. The DNA for the CDR3 is TGTGCCAGCAGTCCTTGGGGGGTTAACTATGGCTACACCTTC.